The 17 T cell receptor beta chains below were found in one sample sequenced in a study of siplizumab effects on memory and regulatory T cells. Measured with immunoSEQ multiplex PCR; TCRdb has only the in-frame clones, and not every one. The sample shows over 60,000 clones, about 90% of them seen only once. Sequencing was performed on CD8+ T cells sorted from blood. All receptors derive from a human donor in good health.

The genes are TRBV4-1 and TRBJ2-2, with D unclear. CDR3 length: 15 residues. Germline CDR1 and CDR2: MGHRA and YSYEKL. Trimming took 1 base from V and 10 from J, leaving 16 bases between them. The CDR3 loop is CASSQGLRHLEELFF. The CDR3 region has the DNA TGCGCCAGCAGCCAAGGTCTCCGCCACCTCGAGGAGCTGTTTTTT.

The V call is TRBV7-9, the J call TRBJ2-2, with 13 bases matching TRBD2. The CDR3 has 17 residues. Germline CDR1 SEHNR, CDR2 FQNEAQ (reference sequence). The V and J ends lost 1 base and 7 bases, in that order; junction bases with no gene match: 6. This CDR3 reads CASSLGTSGRSVGELFF. The CDR3 nucleotides are TGTGCCAGCAGCTTAGGGACTAGCGGGAGAAGTGTCGGGGAGCTGTTTTTT.

The chain is built from TRBV27 and TRBJ2-7; 10 bases are a match to TRBD1. The length of the CDR3 is 14 residues. Unmatched junction bases numbered 10, after V lost 2 bases and J lost 12 bases. CDR1 and CDR2 from the germline V gene are MNHEY and SMNVEV (reference sequence). This CDR3 reads CASSLTGQGTLRYF. CDR3 in DNA: TGTGCCAGCAGTTTAACGGGACAGGGGACGTTGAGGTACTTC.

The chain couples TRBV11-2 to TRBJ2-1, with TRBD1 matching 9 bases. The length of the CDR3 is 15 residues. Looked up from germline, CDR1 is SGHAT and CDR2 is FQNNGV. V shed 3 bases, J shed 3 bases, and the junction held 3 bases outside the gene matches. The CDR3 DNA is TGTGCCAGCAGCTTCGGACAGGGGATCTACAATGAGCAGTTCTTC. Translated: CASSFGQGIYNEQFF.

The rearrangement links TRBV15 to TRBJ1-3, with D possibly being TRBD1 (6 bases). V lost 2 bases, J lost 4 bases, and 15 bases lay in between. In germline, CDR1 is LNHNV, CDR2 YYDKDF (reference sequence). The CDR3 loop spans 16 amino acids. CDR3 sequence reads: CATSRKGQSSGNTIYF. The DNA of the CDR3 is TGTGCCACCAGCAGAAAAGGACAGAGCTCAGGAAACACCATATATTTT.

The V and J genes are TRBV2 and TRBJ2-2, with 9 bases aligning to TRBD2. Per the germline V gene, CDR1 is SNHLY and CDR2 is FYNNEI. There are 16 residues in the CDR3. The junction had 7 bases not matched to a gene; V was cut back by 6 bases and J by 2 bases. In DNA form, the CDR3 reads TGTGCCAGCAGAACCCGACTAGCGGAAAACACCGGGGAGCTGTTTTTT. It encodes CASRTRLAENTGELFF.

This clone was seen just once. This chain connects TRBV6-4 to TRBJ2-2; 11 nucleotides match TRBD2. Germline V gene lookup returns CDR1 MRHNA and CDR2 SNTAGT. Trimming cost V 6 bases and J 3 bases; bases outside gene matches: 6. This CDR3 has 16 residues. CDR3 protein: CASSITSGGYTGELFF. In nucleotides, the CDR3 is TGTGCCAGCAGCATAACTAGCGGGGGATACACCGGGGAGCTGTTTTTT.

The genes are TRBV5-6 and TRBJ1-2; D might be TRBD1 (6 bases). CDR1 and CDR2 from the germline V gene are SGHDT and YYEEEE. Trimming cost V 1 base and J 4 bases, with 23 bases left between them. The CDR3 has 18 amino acids. The CDR3 spells CASSLTSGTPKRGYGYTF. CDR3 nucleotides: TGTGCCAGCAGCTTGACCTCCGGGACACCAAAGAGGGGCTATGGCTACACCTTC.

This sequence joins TRBV29-1 and TRBJ2-5; perhaps TRBD2 as D (6 bases). Deletions cut 0 bases from V and 13 bases from J, with 15 bases between. This CDR3 spans 12 amino acids. CDR1 and CDR2 (germline): SQVTM, ANQGSEA. This CDR3 reads CSVEDWEANWYF. CDR3 coding DNA: TGCAGCGTTGAAGATTGGGAGGCAAACTGGTACTTC.

V and J are TRBV6-5 and TRBJ1-5; no clear D. The V gene lost 6 bases and the J gene lost 4 bases, with 13 bases spanning the gap. This CDR3 is built from 14 residues. Germline-derived CDR1 and CDR2 are MNHEY and SVGAGI. CDR3 sequence reads: CASSLSGRNQPQHF. The DNA of the CDR3 is TGTGCCAGCAGCCTTTCGGGGAGGAATCAGCCCCAGCATTTT.

The rearrangement uses TRBV7-6 and TRBJ2-5; TRBD1 is a possible D gene (5 bases). From germline, CDR1 is SGHVS and CDR2 FNYEAQ. Between the trimmed V and J ends, which lost 1 base and 2 bases, there was a span of 14 bases. The CDR3 consists of 16 residues. This CDR3 is CASSLGEGHFQETQYF. The DNA for the CDR3 is TGTGCCAGCAGCTTAGGTGAAGGACACTTTCAAGAGACCCAGTACTTC.

The CDR3 sequence is CASSSTSGDYEQYF. The DNA of the CDR3 is TGTGCCAGCAGTTCGACTAGCGGGGACTACGAGCAGTACTTC. The chain recombines TRBV2 with TRBJ2-7, with TRBD2 matching over 11 bases. V lost 5 bases and J lost 3; bases outside the gene matches: 3. The length of the CDR3 is 14 residues. Germline V gene data show CDR1 as SNHLY and CDR2 as FYNNEI.

The gene calls are TRBV19 and TRBJ2-7; 9 bases agree with TRBD2. Unmatched junction bases numbered 4, after V lost 3 bases and J lost 4 bases. The CDR3 is 14 residues long. Germline assignment: CDR1 LNHDA and CDR2 SQIVND (reference sequence). The CDR3 sequence: CASSMAGGHYEQYF. In DNA, the CDR3 is TGTGCCAGTAGTATGGCGGGAGGGCATTACGAGCAGTACTTC. The whole variable domain, filled in from reference TRBV19 and TRBJ2-7, reads DGGITQSPKYLFRKEGQNVTLSCEQNLNHDAMYWYRQDPGQGLRLIYYSQIVNDFQKGDIAEGYSVSREKKESFPLTVTSAQKNPTAFYLCASSMAGGHYEQYFGPGTRLTVT.

The chain combines TRBV7-9 with TRBJ1-5; D is ambiguous. This CDR3 comprises 14 residues. Trimming removed 3 bases from V and 0 bases from J, with 6 bases in between. CDR1 is SEHNR and CDR2 is FQNEAQ in the germline V gene (reference sequence). CDR3 sequence reads: CASSFSGSNQPQHF. The CDR3 nucleotides are TGTGCCAGCAGCTTCTCAGGTAGCAATCAGCCCCAGCATTTT.

The chain carries TRBV13 and TRBJ1-5, with D unclear. The CDR3 totals 13 residues. Trimming took off 3 bases at V and 0 bases at J, with 3 bases between the two ends. CDR1 and CDR2 from the germline V gene are PRHDT and FYEKMQ (reference sequence). Here the CDR3 DNA reads TGTGCCAGCAGCTTCAGTAGCAATCAGCCCCAGCATTTT. Protein product: CASSFSSNQPQHF.

This clone was observed a handful of times. The chain employs TRBV11-3 and TRBJ2-1, with D perhaps matching TRBD1 or TRBD2 (5 bases each). This CDR3 has 14 residues. V was clipped by 4 bases and J by 5 bases, with 12 bases between them. Germline V CDR1 and CDR2: SGHNT, YENEEA. The CDR3 region is CASSSYGGNNEQFF. The CDR3 DNA sequence: TGTGCCAGCAGCTCATATGGGGGAAACAATGAGCAGTTCTTC.

The chain combines TRBV14 with TRBJ2-7; no firm D call. The CDR3 sequence is 13 residues long. Looked up from germline, CDR1 is SGHDN and CDR2 is FVKESK. Trimming removed 2 bases from V and 3 bases from J, with 8 bases in between. CDR3 coding DNA: TGTGCCAGCAGCCAAAATCTTTACTACGAGCAGTACTTC. It codes for CASSQNLYYEQYF. Full variable domain (outside the CDR3, taken from reference TRBV14 and TRBJ2-7): EAGVTQFPSHSVIEKGQTVTLRCDPISGHDNLYWYRRVMGKEIKFLLHFVKESKQDESGMPNNRFLAERTGGTYSTLKVQPAELEDSGVYFCASSQNLYYEQYFGPGTRLTVT.